The 19 T cell receptor beta chains reported below all come from one sample, sequenced in a study of T cell responses to AZD1222 COVID-19 vaccine. Method: immunoSEQ multiplex PCR; TCRdb's copy keeps in-frame clones and lacks some. The sample lists more than 100,000 clones, about 92% occurring once. Sequencing used peripheral blood, obtained 28 days after the second AZD1222 dose. Receptor source: an adult who received the AZD1222 COVID-19 vaccine.

V is TRBV3-1 (or the pseudogene TRBV3-2) and J is TRBJ2-5; D possibly uses TRBD1 or TRBD2 (5 bases each). With 3 bases removed from V and 3 bases from J, the gap between germline ends came to 11 bases. This CDR3 is built from 14 residues. Germline CDR1 and CDR2: LGHDT and YNNKEL (reference sequence). CDR3 coding DNA: TGTGCCAGCAGCCACTCCGGGACGGAAGAGACCCAGTACTTC. Its protein product is CASSHSGTEETQYF.

The chain is built from TRBV7-6 and TRBJ1-6; no firm D call. Trimming cost V 0 bases and J 5 bases, with 11 bases left between them. The CDR3 is 16 residues long. The germline gives CDR1 SGHVS, CDR2 FNYEAQ. In nucleotides, the CDR3 is TGTGCCAGCAGCTTAGCGACGGGCCTAAATAATTCACCCCTCCACTTT. Amino acids: CASSLATGLNNSPLHF.

J is TRBJ1-1 and V is TRBV29-1; maybe TRBD1 (5 bases). CDR3 length: 13 amino acids. Germline assignment: CDR1 SQVTM and CDR2 ANQGSEA. V gave up 1 base and J gave up 4 bases, with 10 bases separating them. CDR3 in amino acids: CSVEARQSTEAFF. CDR3 DNA: TGCAGCGTTGAAGCAAGACAGAGCACTGAAGCTTTCTTT.

This clone has only a few counts. CDR3 DNA: TGCGCCAGCAGCCCTGGGAGGGTCAGGGACACTGAAGCTTTCTTT. Residues: CASSPGRVRDTEAFF. The chain recombines TRBV5-1 with TRBJ1-1, with a weak D call TRBD1 (5 bases). V lost 4 bases and J 3 bases, leaving 16 bases between the germline ends. This CDR3 is built from 15 residues. The V gene's germline CDR1 is SGHRS and CDR2 YFSETQ. Full variable domain (outside the CDR3, taken from reference TRBV5-1 and TRBJ1-1): KAGVTQTPRYLIKTRGQQVTLSCSPISGHRSVSWYQQTPGQGLQFLFEYFSETQRNKGNFPGRFSGRQFSNSRSEMNVSTLELGDSALYLCASSPGRVRDTEAFFGQGTRLTVV.

This chain joins TRBV2 and TRBJ2-7; TRBD1 matches 12 bases. Germline V gene sequence: CDR1 SNHLY, CDR2 FYNNEI. V lost 2 bases and J lost 5; bases outside the gene matches: 7. The CDR3 has 16 residues. The CDR3 DNA is TGTGCCAGCAGTGAAATGTGGGGACAGGGGGCCCACGAGCAGTACTTC. Protein: CASSEMWGQGAHEQYF.

This clone appeared a single time. This chain joins TRBV7-2 and TRBJ1-1; D unclear. From germline, CDR1 is SGHTA and CDR2 FQGNSA. The CDR3 length is 13 residues. The V end lost 10 bases, the J end lost 0 bases, and 12 bases lay between the germline ends. The CDR3 loop is CATTTYLNTEAFF. The CDR3, as DNA: TGTGCCACCACTACATACTTGAACACTGAAGCTTTCTTT.

The chain carries TRBV27 and TRBJ1-2; 8 bases fit TRBD1. Germline V gene sequence: CDR1 MNHEY, CDR2 SMNVEV (reference sequence). V was clipped by 5 bases and J by 4 bases; unmatched bases: 6. The CDR3 sequence is 14 residues long. The CDR3 loop is CASSPRTGPYGYTF. Written as DNA, the CDR3 is TGTGCCAGCAGTCCTCGGACAGGGCCCTATGGCTACACCTTC.

The rearrangement links TRBV19 to TRBJ1-5; no clear D. The germline V and J ends were trimmed by 2 bases and 0 bases, with 8 bases remaining between them. This CDR3 region has 15 residues. In germline, CDR1 is LNHDA, CDR2 SQIVND (reference sequence). The CDR3 here is CASSIYSISNQPQHF. The CDR3 region has the DNA TGTGCCAGTAGTATATATAGCATTAGCAATCAGCCCCAGCATTTT.

This sequence joins TRBV6-1 and TRBJ1-1, with 9 bases lining up with TRBD1. Germline assignment: CDR1 MNHNS and CDR2 SASEGT. The CDR3 consists of 13 residues. After removal of 2 bases from V and 11 bases from J, the junction contained 6 bases not matched to a gene. The CDR3 region is CASSEWPGQGAFF. The CDR3 DNA follows: TGTGCCAGCAGTGAATGGCCGGGACAGGGTGCTTTCTTT.

The chain uses TRBV6-2 or TRBV6-3 and TRBJ2-5; 7 positions match TRBD1. The CDR3 length is 17 residues. V dropped 0 bases and J dropped 2; count of bases not matched to a gene: 9. Germline V gives CDR1 MNHEY, CDR2 SVGEGT. For the CDR3, the DNA is TGTGCCAGCAGTTACTCGAGAACAGGGGTTGCTCAAGAGACCCAGTACTTC. The encoded protein is CASSYSRTGVAQETQYF.

A single count supports this clone. V is TRBV4-1 and J is TRBJ2-3, with a weak D call TRBD2 (6 bases). This CDR3 is 16 amino acids long. Per germline, CDR1 MGHRA and CDR2 YSYEKL. V was cut by 4 bases and J by 4 bases, with 18 bases left in between. Here the CDR3 reads CASSPQSAGFSDTQYF. CDR3 nucleotide sequence: TGCGCCAGCAGCCCCCAGAGTGCGGGGTTCTCAGATACGCAGTATTTT.

Comments on this clone: Additional DNA sequences in this sample encode the identical CDR3. The chain joins TRBV7-9 to TRBJ1-1; no firm D call. The germline V gene has CDR1 SEHNR and CDR2 FQNEAQ (reference sequence). V dropped 3 bases and J dropped 3 bases, with 8 bases sitting between them. This CDR3 comprises 13 residues. CDR3 loop: CASSLVSDTEAFF. As DNA, the CDR3 is TGTGCCAGCAGCTTGGTTAGCGACACTGAAGCTTTCTTT.

The chain couples TRBV19 to TRBJ2-4; no clear D. From germline, CDR1 is LNHDA and CDR2 SQIVND (reference sequence). The CDR3 has 18 residues. The V and J ends lost 5 bases and 0 bases respectively, with 20 bases between them. The CDR3 DNA sequence: TGTGCCAGTAGTTTTTCTGGAACAAAAATCCTAGCCAAAAACATTCAGTACTTC. It codes for CASSFSGTKILAKNIQYF.

The chain employs TRBV2 and TRBJ2-7, with 12 bases matching TRBD1. The CDR3 consists of 14 residues. CDR1 and CDR2 (germline): SNHLY, FYNNEI. V lost 8 bases and J lost 12; bases outside the gene matches: 14. Written as DNA, the CDR3 is TGTGCCAGCTTCGGGACAGGGGGCAGGTTGGATCGGTACTTC. As protein: CASFGTGGRLDRYF.

The chain couples TRBV6-1 to TRBJ2-7; 8 bases map to TRBD1. CDR1 is MNHNS and CDR2 is SASEGT in the germline V gene. Trimming took 0 bases from V and 2 from J; bases not matched to a gene: 3. CDR3 length: 15 residues. CDR3 sequence (DNA): TGTGCCAGCAGTGAAGCTCAGGACAGGGCCTACGAGCAGTACTTC. This gives the protein CASSEAQDRAYEQYF.

The rearrangement links TRBV18 to TRBJ1-1; 7 bases are shared with TRBD1. The trim removed 4 bases at V and 1 base at J, leaving 9 bases unmatched. Germline V gene lookup returns CDR1 KGHSH and CDR2 LQKENI. CDR3 length: 16 residues. CDR3 sequence reads: CASSQPTGRANTEAFF. In DNA, the CDR3 is TGTGCCAGCTCACAACCGACAGGGAGGGCGAACACTGAAGCTTTCTTT.

The rearrangement uses TRBV6-4 and TRBJ2-2; D perhaps matches TRBD2 (6 bases). There are 14 residues in the CDR3. Per germline, CDR1 MRHNA and CDR2 SNTAGT. Trimming cost V 5 bases and J 4 bases, with 11 bases left between them. Written as DNA, the CDR3 is TGTGCCAGCAGTCCCCAGGGAGGCACCGGGGAGCTGTTTTTT. Its translation is CASSPQGGTGELFF.

This clone turned up a few times. This sequence joins TRBV11-2 and TRBJ2-3, with D hard to call. The CDR3 contains 18 residues. From germline, CDR1 is SGHAT and CDR2 FQNNGV. The V end was cut by 0 bases, the J end by 2 bases, with 18 bases between. The CDR3 sequence: CASSLDGPYFSDTDTQYF. The CDR3 region has the DNA TGTGCCAGCAGCTTAGATGGCCCGTACTTCAGCGACACAGATACGCAGTATTTT.

CDR3 in amino acids: CASSTREGSPYEQYF. CDR3 nucleotide sequence: TGTGCCAGCAGCACCCGGGAGGGGTCTCCCTACGAGCAGTACTTC. The chain is built from TRBV7-2 and TRBJ2-7, with 8 bases matching TRBD2. Germline assignment: CDR1 SGHTA and CDR2 FQGNSA. This CDR3 region has 15 residues. Unmatched junction bases numbered 8, after V lost 5 bases and J lost 2 bases.